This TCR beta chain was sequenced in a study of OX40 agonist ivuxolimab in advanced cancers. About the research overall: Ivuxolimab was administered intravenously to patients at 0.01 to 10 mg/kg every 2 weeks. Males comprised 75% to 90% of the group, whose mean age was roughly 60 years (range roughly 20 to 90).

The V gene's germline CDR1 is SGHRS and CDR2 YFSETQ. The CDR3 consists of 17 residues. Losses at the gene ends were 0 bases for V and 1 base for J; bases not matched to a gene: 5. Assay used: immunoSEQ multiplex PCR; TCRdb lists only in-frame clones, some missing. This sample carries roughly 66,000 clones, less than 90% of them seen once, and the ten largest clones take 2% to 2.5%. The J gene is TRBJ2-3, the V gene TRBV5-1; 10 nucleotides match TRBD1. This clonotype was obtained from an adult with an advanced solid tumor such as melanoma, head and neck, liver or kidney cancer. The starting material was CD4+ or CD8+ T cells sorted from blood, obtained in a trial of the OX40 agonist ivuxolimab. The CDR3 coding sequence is TGCGCCAGCAGCTTGGGGGCCGGGACAGGGGGCACAGATACGCAGTATTTT. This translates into CASSLGAGTGGTDTQYF.